These T cell receptor beta chains were read from a single sample in a study of CD8 T cells in Susac syndrome. MiXCR, applied by TCRdb to the immunoSEQ multiplex PCR reads, yields one record per CDR3 protein. The sample lists around 190,000 distinct CDR3 sequences, 90% to 95% occurring once. What was sequenced was CD8+ T cells from PBMCs. The source of these receptors is a human donor with multiple sclerosis. CDR3s include the opening cysteine and the closing phenylalanine or tryptophan. Each record gives: CDR3 protein, CDR3 DNA, D gene, V gene, J gene. D genes are given only for firm matches.

CASGLIGWDTEAFF	TGTGCTAGTGGTTTAATTGGGTGGGACACTGAAGCTTTCTTT	-	TRBV12-5	TRBJ1-1
CASSYGRGSYNEQFF	TGTGCCAGCAGTTACGGGAGGGGCTCCTACAATGAGCAGTTCTTC	TRBD2	TRBV6-5	TRBJ2-1
CASSQAPARATYEQYF	TGCGCCAGCAGCCAAGCCCCAGCCAGGGCCACCTACGAGCAGTACTTC	-	TRBV4-1	TRBJ2-7
CASSSGGETVTYEQYF	TGTGCCAGCAGCTCCGGGGGGGAGACAGTTACCTACGAGCAGTACTTC	TRBD2	TRBV7-8	TRBJ2-7
CSVDLEADQETQYF	TGCAGCGTTGATCTCGAGGCAGACCAAGAGACCCAGTACTTC	-	TRBV29-1	TRBJ2-5
CASSLLASPYEQYF	TGTGCCAGCAGTTTACTAGCGTCACCTTACGAGCAGTACTTC	-	TRBV27	TRBJ2-7
CASSLEGANYGYTF	TGCGCCAGCAGCTTGGAGGGGGCCAACTATGGCTACACCTTC	TRBD1	TRBV5-1	TRBJ1-2
CSVEPTSGETQYF	TGCAGCGTTGAACCGACTAGCGGGGAGACCCAGTACTTC	TRBD2	TRBV29-1	TRBJ2-5
CASSFGTGLEEQFF	TGTGCCAGCAGCTTTGGGACAGGGCTGGAGGAGCAGTTCTTC	TRBD1	TRBV5-4	TRBJ2-1
CASEAGRSYNEQFF	TGTGCCAGCGAAGCGGGACGCTCCTACAATGAGCAGTTCTTC	TRBD2	TRBV28	TRBJ2-1
CASSLAERLADEQYF	TGCGCCAGCAGCTTGGCCGAAAGATTGGCAGACGAGCAGTACTTC	-	TRBV5-1	TRBJ2-7
CASSGSGGHSYEQYF	TGTGCCAGCAGCGGAAGCGGGGGGCATTCCTACGAGCAGTACTTC	TRBD2	TRBV9	TRBJ2-7
CASSNERTSGHNEQFF	TGTGCCAGCAGCAACGAACGGACTAGCGGTCACAATGAGCAGTTCTTC	TRBD2	TRBV3-1	TRBJ2-1
CASSWPSGRAYEQFF	TGTGCCAGCAGTTGGCCTAGCGGGAGGGCCTATGAGCAGTTCTTC	TRBD2	TRBV12-3/TRBV12-4	TRBJ2-1
CASSLSSSGNTIYF	TGTGCCAGCAGTTTGTCGTCTTCTGGAAACACCATATATTTT	-	TRBV12-3/TRBV12-4	TRBJ1-3
CASSVANEQYF	TGTGCCAGCAGTGTCGCCAACGAGCAGTACTTC	-	TRBV28	TRBJ2-7
CASSPTSGGDGYTF	TGTGCCAGCAGCCCGACTTCGGGAGGGGATGGCTACACCTTC	-	TRBV12-3/TRBV12-4	TRBJ1-2
CASSLDRGQTYEQYF	TGCGCCAGCAGCTTGGACAGGGGGCAAACCTACGAGCAGTACTTC	TRBD1	TRBV5-1	TRBJ2-7